A single sample is the source of the 12 T cell receptor beta chains below, sequenced in a study of cytomegalovirus exposure and HLA in healthy donors. Primers: 60 Vbeta forward and 13 Jbeta reverse. Assay used: immunoSEQ multiplex PCR; TCRdb lists only in-frame clones, some missing. Of over 150,000 clones in the sample, 77% were seen once. The specimen was PBMCs. These TCRs come from a woman in her thirties or forties in good health and CMV-seropositive.

The rearrangement uses TRBV5-1 and TRBJ1-3; 10 bases line up with TRBD1. The junction had 4 bases not matched to a gene; V was cut back by 0 bases and J by 4 bases. Germline V lookup: CDR1 SGHRS, CDR2 YFSETQ. The length of the CDR3 is 16 residues. The CDR3 loop is CASSLGPGQGGNTIYF. In nucleotides, the CDR3 is TGCGCCAGCAGCTTGGGGCCGGGACAGGGGGGAAACACCATATATTTT. Drawing the rest from reference TRBV5-1 and TRBJ1-3, the complete variable domain is KAGVTQTPRYLIKTRGQQVTLSCSPISGHRSVSWYQQTPGQGLQFLFEYFSETQRNKGNFPGRFSGRQFSNSRSEMNVSTLELGDSALYLCASSLGPGQGGNTIYFGEGSWLTVV.

The chain has TRBV6-6 and TRBJ1-1; D ambiguous. The CDR3 totals 12 residues. Trimming removed 8 bases from V and 1 base from J, with 8 bases in between. From germline, CDR1 is MNHNY and CDR2 SVGAGI (reference sequence). The CDR3 sequence: CASRGPNTEAFF. The CDR3 nucleotides are TGTGCCAGCCGAGGGCCGAACACTGAAGCTTTCTTT.

This clone was found a few times. V is TRBV4-3 and J is TRBJ1-5; weak D call: TRBD1 (5 bases). Per the germline V gene, CDR1 is LGHNA and CDR2 is YSLEER. Deletions cut 0 bases from V and 7 bases from J, with 13 bases between. The length of the CDR3 is 15 residues. The CDR3 sequence is CASSQDWQGGQPQHF. The CDR3 region has the DNA TGCGCCAGCAGCCAAGATTGGCAGGGCGGCCAGCCCCAGCATTTT.

The chain joins TRBV2 to TRBJ1-2; possible D gene TRBD1, 6 bases. Trimming took 1 base from V and 14 from J, leaving 17 bases between them. Germline V gives CDR1 SNHLY, CDR2 FYNNEI. CDR3 length: 13 amino acids. The CDR3 region is CASSEGGGTPRTF. DNA for the CDR3: TGTGCCAGCAGTGAAGGGGGGGGCACTCCGAGGACCTTC.

The CDR3 DNA reads as TGTGCCAGCTATGAGGGACAGGGGTACTATGGCTACACCTTC. Its protein product is CASYEGQGYYGYTF. The V call is TRBV28, the J call TRBJ1-2; 10 nucleotides agree with TRBD1. Per the germline V gene, CDR1 is MDHEN and CDR2 is SYDVKM. Trimming took 8 bases from V and 3 from J; bases not matched to a gene: 6. This CDR3 region has 14 residues.

The genes are TRBV11-3 and TRBJ2-7; a weak D match, TRBD1 (6 bases). CDR1 and CDR2 (germline): SGHNT, YENEEA. V lost 5 bases and J lost 4, with 18 bases in between. This CDR3 comprises 15 residues. Written as DNA, the CDR3 is TGTGCCAGCAGCCGTTACAGGGAAGAGGGATACGAGCAGTACTTC. Amino acids: CASSRYREEGYEQYF.

This clone has only a few counts. The chain links TRBV5-6 to TRBJ2-2, with 9 bases that match TRBD2. CDR1 is SGHDT and CDR2 is YYEEEE in the germline V gene. There are 17 residues in the CDR3. Germline trimming cut 0 bases from V and 6 bases from J; bases unmatched to any gene: 9. The CDR3 loop is CASSLAWSSGKAGELFF. The CDR3 DNA follows: TGTGCCAGCAGCTTGGCCTGGTCTAGCGGGAAGGCCGGGGAGCTGTTTTTT.

The V and J genes are TRBV28 and TRBJ2-7, with TRBD1 matching 7 bases. Germline-derived CDR1 and CDR2 are MDHEN and SYDVKM. CDR3 length: 13 amino acids. Trimming took 7 bases from V and 0 from J; bases not matched to a gene: 3. The CDR3 reads CASKGTVSYEQYF. The DNA of the CDR3 is TGTGCCAGCAAAGGGACAGTCTCCTACGAGCAGTACTTC.

This clone occurred once. The rearrangement uses TRBV5-8 and TRBJ2-5; D perhaps matches TRBD1 (6 bases). The CDR3 runs 13 residues. The germline CDR1 and CDR2 sequences are SGHTS and YDEGEE. V was clipped by 4 bases and J by 5 bases, with 12 bases between them. Written as DNA, the CDR3 is TGTGCCAGCAGCAAAAGGGGGTCGGAGACCCAGTACTTC. This translates into CASSKRGSETQYF.

This sequence joins TRBV21-1 and TRBJ2-3; the table's D call, TRBD2, has no DNA check behind it. TRBV21-1 is tagged as a pseudogene. This CDR3 is 11 amino acids long. CDR3 protein: CGGTSTDTQYF. The CDR3 DNA sequence: TGCGGCGGAACTAGCACAGATACGCAGTATTTT.

The CDR3 DNA sequence: TGTGCCAGCAGCGTCAGACAGCGCTCCTACGAGCAGTACTTC. Its translation is CASSVRQRSYEQYF. The chain recombines TRBV7-2 with TRBJ2-5; D may be TRBD1 (5 bases). Matching the DNA end better, TRBJ2-7 makes the J call doubtful. The CDR3 sequence is 14 residues long. The V gene's germline CDR1 is SGHTA and CDR2 FQGNSA.

This clone turned up a few times. The chain uses TRBV6-1 and TRBJ2-5; 8 positions agree with TRBD2. The germline V gene has CDR1 MNHNS and CDR2 SASEGT. The J segment lost 3 bases and the V segment lost 8 bases, leaving 11 bases of the junction unmatched. This CDR3 is 15 amino acids long. CDR3 protein: CASRLRGGGKETQYF. In nucleotides, the CDR3 is TGTGCCAGCCGCCTCAGGGGCGGGGGGAAAGAGACCCAGTACTTC.